This TCR beta chain stems from a study of blood T cell repertoires in COVID-19. Study summary: COVID-19 samples from acute and convalescent phases originated in the United States, Italy and Spain. Nucleic acid was either cDNA or gDNA, and it came from T cells, B-cell-depleted T cells, or PBMCs.

This CDR3 contains 15 residues. Germline V gene sequence: CDR1 GTSNPN, CDR2 SVGIG (reference sequence). Losses at the gene ends were 0 bases for V and 7 bases for J; bases not matched to a gene: 10. Per the authors' pipeline: Counts of nucleated cells, estimated from reference gene primer amplification, were obtained. The assay was immunoSEQ multiplex PCR, and TCRdb's table has in-frame clones only and misses some. That table is the source of V, J and clone size, and D and trimming were worked out from the DNA. The sample consists of 55,000 to 95,000 clones, 80% to 85% of them appearing once. The origin of this receptor is a woman aged 60-75 years with acute or convalescent COVID-19. Sequenced material: peripheral blood. V is TRBV30 and J is TRBJ1-2; 8 nucleotides align to TRBD1. The CDR3: CAWSVTNRGAGGYTF. In DNA form, the CDR3 reads TGTGCCTGGAGTGTAACGAACAGGGGGGCTGGTGGCTACACCTTC.